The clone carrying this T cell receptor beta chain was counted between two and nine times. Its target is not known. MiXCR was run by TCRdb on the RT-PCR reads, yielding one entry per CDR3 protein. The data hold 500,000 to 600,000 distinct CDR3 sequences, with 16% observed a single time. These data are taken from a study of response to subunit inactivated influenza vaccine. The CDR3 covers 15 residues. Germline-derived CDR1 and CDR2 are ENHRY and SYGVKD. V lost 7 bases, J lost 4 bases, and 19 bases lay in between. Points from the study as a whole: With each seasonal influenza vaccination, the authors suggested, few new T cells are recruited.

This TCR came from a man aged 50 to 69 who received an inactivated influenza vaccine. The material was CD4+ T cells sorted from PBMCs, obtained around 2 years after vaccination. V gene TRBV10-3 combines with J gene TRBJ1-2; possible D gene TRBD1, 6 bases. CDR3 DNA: TGTGCCATCAAAGGGCGAAGAGGGGGTGGCTATGGCTACACCTTC. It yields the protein CAIKGRRGGGYGYTF.